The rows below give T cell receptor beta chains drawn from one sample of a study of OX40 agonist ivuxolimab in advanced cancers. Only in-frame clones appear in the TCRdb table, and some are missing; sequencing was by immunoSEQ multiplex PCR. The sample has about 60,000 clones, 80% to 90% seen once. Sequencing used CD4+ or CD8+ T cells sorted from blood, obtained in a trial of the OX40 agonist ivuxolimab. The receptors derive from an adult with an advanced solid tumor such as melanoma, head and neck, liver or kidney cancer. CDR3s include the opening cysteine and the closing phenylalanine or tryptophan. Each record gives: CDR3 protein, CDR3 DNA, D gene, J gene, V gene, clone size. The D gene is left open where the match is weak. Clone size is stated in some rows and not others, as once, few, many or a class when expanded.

CASSFETHSGNTIYF TGTGCCAGCAGCTTCGAGACTCACTCTGGAAACACCATATATTTT . TRBJ1-3 TRBV5-4 .
CASTPPVSGSSYEQYF TGTGCCAGCACGCCGCCTGTTAGCGGTAGCTCCTACGAGCAGTACTTC . TRBJ2-7 TRBV28 few
CASTPGRSYNSPLHF TGTGCCAGTACGCCCGGGCGCTCCTATAATTCACCCCTCCACTTT . TRBJ1-6 TRBV19 .
CASSQDPASNEQFF TGCGCCAGCAGCCAAGATCCTGCCAGCAATGAGCAGTTCTTC . TRBJ2-1 TRBV4-1 .
CASSETSGSRAYEQYF TGTGCCAGCAGTGAGACTAGCGGGAGCCGCGCCTACGAGCAGTACTTC TRBD2 TRBJ2-7 TRBV2 .
CASRLAGSSYEQYF TGTGCCAGCAGACTAGCGGGGAGCTCCTACGAGCAGTACTTC TRBD2 TRBJ2-7 TRBV28 .
CASSPLSSYNEQFF TGTGCCAGCAGCCCATTAAGCTCCTACAATGAGCAGTTCTTC . TRBJ2-1 TRBV27 .
CASSISGAPTNTGELFF TGTGCCAGCAGTATTAGCGGGGCTCCAACGAACACCGGGGAGCTGTTTTTT TRBD2 TRBJ2-2 TRBV9 .
CASSVDVHHTGELFF TGTGCCAGCAGCGTAGACGTCCATCACACCGGGGAGCTGTTTTTT . TRBJ2-2 TRBV9 .
CASSPDKGYPQETQYF TGTGCCAGCAGTCCGGACAAGGGTTACCCCCAAGAGACCCAGTACTTC . TRBJ2-5 TRBV27 .
CASTLNYNEQFF TGTGCCAGCACCCTCAACTACAATGAGCAGTTCTTC . TRBJ2-1 TRBV7-8 .
CASSVAGGLETNTEAFF TGTGCCAGCAGCGTTGCAGGGGGGTTGGAGACGAACACTGAAGCTTTCTTT TRBD1 TRBJ1-1 TRBV9 few
CASSIDPPSGSIFVDSYNEQFF TGTGCCAGTAGTATAGATCCCCCTAGCGGGAGTATATTCGTGGATAGCTACAATGAGCAGTTCTTC TRBD2 TRBJ2-1 TRBV19 .
CASKSFDQPQHF TGTGCCAGTAAATCCTTCGATCAGCCCCAGCATTTT . TRBJ1-5 TRBV27 .
CASSQGQSTGEKLFF TGTGCCAGTAGCCAAGGACAGTCAACGGGCGAAAAACTGTTTTTT . TRBJ1-4 TRBV19 .
CASRRTSGFTDTQYF TGTGCCAGCAGAAGGACTAGCGGATTCACAGATACGCAGTATTTT TRBD2 TRBJ2-3 TRBV27 .
CASSPVSGVTGELFF TGTGCCAGCTCTCCGGTGTCAGGGGTCACCGGGGAGCTGTTTTTT . TRBJ2-2 TRBV5-5 .
CASSDPWARDQPQHF TGTGCCAGCAGTGACCCCTGGGCGCGGGATCAGCCCCAGCATTTT . TRBJ1-5 TRBV6-1 .
CASSLRGEETQYF TGTGCCAGCAGCTTACGGGGAGAGGAGACCCAGTACTTC . TRBJ2-5 TRBV7-9 .
CVSSIDPGGYTEAFF TGTGTCAGTAGTATAGATCCAGGGGGCTATACTGAAGCTTTCTTT TRBD1 TRBJ1-1 TRBV19 .
CASSEIRGQASYEQYF TGCGCCAGCAGTGAAATCCGGGGACAGGCTTCCTACGAGCAGTACTTC TRBD1 TRBJ2-7 TRBV10-2 once
CSGRMVGMSTEAFF TGCAGCGGACGTATGGTCGGAATGTCCACTGAAGCTTTCTTT . TRBJ1-1 TRBV29-1 .
CASSHSSGSYEQYF TGCGCCAGCAGCCACTCTAGCGGGAGCTACGAGCAGTACTTC TRBD2 TRBJ2-7 TRBV4-1 .
CASSPRRDASYEQYF TGCGCCAGCAGTCCACGCAGGGATGCTTCCTACGAGCAGTACTTC . TRBJ2-7 TRBV10-1 .
CASSLSTGRNQPQHF TGTGCCAGCAGTCTTTCGACAGGGCGGAATCAGCCCCAGCATTTT TRBD1 TRBJ1-5 TRBV28 .
CASSPTDRGYGHGYTF TGTGCCAGCAGCCCGACGGACAGGGGATATGGGCATGGCTACACCTTC TRBD1 TRBJ1-2 TRBV9 .
CASSKPLVGEKLFF TGTGCCAGCAGCAAACCTCTCGTCGGCGAAAAACTGTTTTTT . TRBJ1-4 TRBV21-1 .
CASTPGELKNTEAFF TGTGCCAGCACCCCGGGGGAACTTAAGAACACTGAAGCTTTCTTT . TRBJ1-1 TRBV2 .
CASSVGGLAGNEQFF TGTGCCAGCAGCGTAGGGGGACTAGCGGGAAATGAGCAGTTCTTC TRBD2 TRBJ2-1 TRBV9 .
CASSLDRSSYNEQFF TGTGCCAGCAGTTTAGACAGGAGCTCCTACAATGAGCAGTTCTTC . TRBJ2-1 TRBV27 .
CASRGTSNEQFF TGTGCCAGCAGGGGGACTAGCAATGAGCAGTTCTTC TRBD2 TRBJ2-1 TRBV5-4 .
CASSPRVAYGEQFF TGTGCCAGCAGCCCTAGAGTAGCGTACGGTGAGCAGTTCTTC . TRBJ2-1 TRBV7-9 .
CASSETGGVQPQHF TGTGCCAGCAGTGAAACGGGGGGCGTACAGCCCCAGCATTTT . TRBJ1-5 TRBV2 .
CASRPQVGGSYEQYF TGCGCCAGCAGGCCTCAGGTCGGGGGGTCCTACGAGCAGTACTTC TRBD2 TRBJ2-7 TRBV4-1 .
CASSLGLQETQYF TGTGCCAGCAGCTTAGGGCTCCAAGAGACCCAGTACTTC . TRBJ2-5 TRBV7-3 .
CASSLGRDSEAFF TGTGCCAGCAGCTTAGGCCGGGACAGTGAAGCTTTCTTT TRBD1 TRBJ1-1 TRBV7-9 .
CASTQVGRGQETQYF TGTGCCAGCACCCAAGTCGGGCGGGGACAAGAGACCCAGTACTTC . TRBJ2-5 TRBV7-9 .
CASSSDPGPGETQYF TGTGCCAGCAGTTCCGACCCGGGCCCGGGGGAGACCCAGTACTTC . TRBJ2-5 TRBV28 .
CASSLYPPGQGAYTDTQYF TGTGCCAGCAGCTTATATCCCCCGGGGCAGGGGGCTTACACAGATACGCAGTATTTT TRBD1 TRBJ2-3 TRBV13 .